Below, 11 T cell receptor beta chains from the same sample are listed, as sequenced in a study of CD8+ T cells in alopecia areata. After isolation, RNA underwent reverse transcription to generate cDNA as the sequencing template. The method was immunoSEQ multiplex PCR; TCRdb's version includes in-frame clones alone and lacks a portion of them. The data hold roughly 190,000 clones, with around 64% observed a single time. As for treatment: oral pan-JAK inhibitor, 5-10 mg twice daily. The sequencing used CD4+ T cells sorted from blood, collected around week 50, from a patient treated with tofacitinib. The receptors were sampled from a human donor with alopecia areata.

The chain joins TRBV29-1 to TRBJ1-2; D possibly corresponds to TRBD1 (5 bases). This CDR3 has 12 amino acids. With 6 bases removed from V and 0 bases from J, the gap between germline ends came to 8 bases. Germline V gene data show CDR1 as SQVTM and CDR2 as ANQGSEA. The CDR3 sequence: CSVGTPNYGYTF. In nucleotides, the CDR3 is TGCAGCGTCGGGACCCCTAACTATGGCTACACCTTC.

The rearrangement links TRBV29-1 to TRBJ2-1; no clear D. The germline V gene has CDR1 SQVTM and CDR2 ANQGSEA. The CDR3 sequence is 13 residues long. V lost 6 bases and J 0 bases, leaving 9 bases between the germline ends. CDR3 residues: CSVGTSSYNEQFF. In DNA, the CDR3 is TGCAGCGTGGGTACGAGCTCCTACAATGAGCAGTTCTTC.

The chain recombines TRBV20-1 with TRBJ2-3; D is undetermined. CDR1 and CDR2 (germline): DFQATT, SNEGSKA (reference sequence). CDR3 length: 11 amino acids. Between the trimmed V and J ends, which lost 6 bases and 4 bases, there was a span of 8 bases. CDR3 residues: CSAKRADTQYF. Written as DNA, the CDR3 is TGCAGTGCGAAACGTGCAGATACGCAGTATTTT.

The table lists this clone with a few counts. This chain uses TRBV5-1 with TRBJ2-1; D is possibly TRBD2 (7 bases). Germline CDR1 reads SGHRS; CDR2 reads YFSETQ. The CDR3 has 14 residues. Trimming shortened V by 5 bases and J by 10 bases, and 19 bases separated the two germline ends. The CDR3, as DNA: TGCGCCAGCAGTGGGGGGGCCCCGCTCGAGGAGCAGTTCTTC. As protein: CASSGGAPLEEQFF.

The chain couples TRBV29-1 to TRBJ2-3, with 9 bases aligning to TRBD1. The CDR3 extends over 13 amino acids. Germline V gene lookup returns CDR1 SQVTM and CDR2 ANQGSEA. The V segment lost 7 bases and the J segment 6 bases; nucleotides outside the gene matches: 8. The CDR3 here is CSATGTGMDTQYF. CDR3 in DNA: TGCAGCGCAACCGGGACAGGGATGGATACGCAGTATTTT.

This clone was seen only a few times. This sequence joins TRBV29-1 and TRBJ2-3; D gene uncertain. Germline CDR1 is SQVTM and CDR2 is ANQGSEA. The length of the CDR3 is 14 residues. V was cut by 1 base and J by 0 bases, with 8 bases left in between. The CDR3, as DNA: TGCAGCGTTGAAGGGGTTTCTAGCACAGATACGCAGTATTTT. Its translation: CSVEGVSSTDTQYF.

This chain links TRBV5-6 with TRBJ1-5; D gene ambiguous. This CDR3 comprises 14 residues. The germline gives CDR1 SGHDT, CDR2 YYEEEE. Trimming removed 0 bases at V and 0 bases at J, with 4 bases between. The CDR3 bases are TGTGCCAGCAGCTTGGTCGGTAGCAATCAGCCCCAGCATTTT. As protein: CASSLVGSNQPQHF.

The V gene is TRBV2, the J gene TRBJ1-2; no reliable D call. The CDR3 extends over 11 amino acids. Germline CDR1 SNHLY, CDR2 FYNNEI. V was trimmed by 9 bases and J by 4 bases, leaving 9 bases between them. CDR3 amino acids: CASSRGYGYTF. The CDR3 DNA reads as TGTGCCAGTTCCCGGGGCTATGGCTACACCTTC. The full variable domain, rest sourced from reference TRBV2 and TRBJ1-2, is EPEVTQTPSHQVTQMGQEVILRCVPISNHLYFYWYRQILGQKVEFLVSFYNNEISEKSEIFDDQFSVERPDGSNFTLKIRSTKLEDSAMYFCASSRGYGYTFGSGTRLTVV.

The chain has TRBV4-3 and TRBJ2-3; a possible D gene is TRBD2 (6 bases). Between the trimmed V and J ends, which lost 0 bases and 14 bases, there was a span of 18 bases. Germline-derived CDR1 and CDR2 are LGHNA and YSLEER. The CDR3 has 14 amino acids. The CDR3 loop reads CASSQERDRQRAYF. CDR3 nucleotides: TGCGCCAGCAGCCAAGAAAGGGACCGGCAGCGGGCGTATTTT.

The rearrangement links TRBV19 to TRBJ1-2; D is ambiguous. The ends were cut back, 7 bases at V and 3 bases at J, with 12 bases in the middle. Looked up from germline, CDR1 is LNHDA and CDR2 is SQIVND (reference sequence). The CDR3 runs to 13 residues. The CDR3 DNA is TGTGCCAGTATGGCCACCCCCGACTATGGCTACACCTTC. It codes for CASMATPDYGYTF.

J is TRBJ2-3 and V is TRBV5-4; a possible D gene is TRBD2 (5 bases). The length of the CDR3 is 16 residues. V gave up 4 bases and J gave up 2 bases, with 17 bases separating them. Germline V gene sequence: CDR1 SGHNT, CDR2 YYREEE (reference sequence). The CDR3, as DNA: TGTGCCAGCAGCCTCCACTTGAGCGGCCACACAGATACGCAGTATTTT. This sequence encodes CASSLHLSGHTDTQYF.